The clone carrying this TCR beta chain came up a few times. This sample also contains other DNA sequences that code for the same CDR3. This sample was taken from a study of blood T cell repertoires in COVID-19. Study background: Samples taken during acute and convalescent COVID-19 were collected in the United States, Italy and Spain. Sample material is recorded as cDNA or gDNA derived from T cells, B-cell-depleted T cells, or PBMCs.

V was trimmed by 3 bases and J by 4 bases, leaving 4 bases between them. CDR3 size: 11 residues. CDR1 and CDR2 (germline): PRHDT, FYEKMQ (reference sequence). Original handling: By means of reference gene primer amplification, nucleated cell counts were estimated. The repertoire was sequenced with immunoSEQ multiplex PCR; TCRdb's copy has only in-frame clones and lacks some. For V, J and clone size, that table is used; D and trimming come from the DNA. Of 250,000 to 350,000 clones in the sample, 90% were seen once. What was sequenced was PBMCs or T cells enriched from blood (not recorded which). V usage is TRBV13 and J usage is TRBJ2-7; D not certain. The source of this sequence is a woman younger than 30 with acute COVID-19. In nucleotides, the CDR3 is TGTGCCAGCAGCTTGAGGTACGAGCAGTACTTC. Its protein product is CASSLRYEQYF.